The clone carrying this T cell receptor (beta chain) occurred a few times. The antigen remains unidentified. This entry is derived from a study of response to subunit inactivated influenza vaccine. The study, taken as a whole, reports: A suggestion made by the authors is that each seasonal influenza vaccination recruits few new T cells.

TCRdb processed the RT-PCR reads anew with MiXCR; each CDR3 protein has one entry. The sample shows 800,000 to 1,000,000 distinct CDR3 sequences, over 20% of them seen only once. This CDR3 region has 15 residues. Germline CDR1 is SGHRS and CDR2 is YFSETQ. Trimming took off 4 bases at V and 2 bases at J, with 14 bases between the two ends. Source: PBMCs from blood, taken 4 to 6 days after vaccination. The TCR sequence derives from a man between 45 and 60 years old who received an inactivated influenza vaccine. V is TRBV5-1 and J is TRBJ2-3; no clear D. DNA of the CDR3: TGCGCCAGCAGCCAGATGTCTCCGGACACAGATACGCAGTATTTT. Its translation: CASSQMSPDTDTQYF. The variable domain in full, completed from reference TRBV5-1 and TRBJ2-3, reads KAGVTQTPRYLIKTRGQQVTLSCSPISGHRSVSWYQQTPGQGLQFLFEYFSETQRNKGNFPGRFSGRQFSNSRSEMNVSTLELGDSALYLCASSQMSPDTDTQYFGPGTRLTVL.